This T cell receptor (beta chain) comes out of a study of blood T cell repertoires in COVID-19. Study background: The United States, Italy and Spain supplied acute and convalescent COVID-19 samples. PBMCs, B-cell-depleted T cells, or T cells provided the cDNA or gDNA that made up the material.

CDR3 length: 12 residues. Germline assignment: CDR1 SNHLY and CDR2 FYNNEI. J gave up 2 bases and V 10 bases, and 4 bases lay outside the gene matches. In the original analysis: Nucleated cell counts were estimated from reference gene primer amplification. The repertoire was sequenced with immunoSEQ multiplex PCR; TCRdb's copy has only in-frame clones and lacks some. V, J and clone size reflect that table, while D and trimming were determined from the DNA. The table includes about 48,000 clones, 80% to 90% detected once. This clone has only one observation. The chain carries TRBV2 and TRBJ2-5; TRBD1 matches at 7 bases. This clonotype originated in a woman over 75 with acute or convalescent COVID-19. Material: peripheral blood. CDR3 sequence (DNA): TGTGCCACTTCGGGACAGCAAGAGACCCAGTACTTC. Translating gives CATSGQQETQYF.